This is a list of T cell receptor beta chains from one sample in a study of cytomegalovirus exposure and HLA in healthy donors. Method: immunoSEQ multiplex PCR; TCRdb's copy keeps in-frame clones and lacks some. This sample carries over 200,000 clones, around four fifths of them seen once, and the ten largest clones take 5.5% to 7%. What was sequenced was PBMCs. The source is a woman aged 18-29 years in good health and CMV-seronegative. The conserved cysteine and the conserved F or W are not part of the CDR3 here.

v_call cdr3_aa
TRBV4-1 ASSQDGRGETQY
TRBV11-2 ASSFFSGRTDLHEQY
TRBV6-1 ASSDRGLAGQETQY
TRBV27 ASSLQGRYEQY
TRBV19 ASSIPGFPGELF
TRBV6-1 ASRHPDSNQPQH
TRBV28 ASSLGGSQY
TRBV29-1 SVEGRPTGEAYGYT
TRBV6-5 ASSRDRAGNTEAF
TRBV11-1 ASSSDRTQY
TRBV5-1 ASSLERGVTEAF
TRBV7-8 ASSLGAWGTEAF
TRBV5-1 ASSRGEETQY
TRBV30 AWSVPASGGNEQF
TRBV5-1 ASSPRQGFSVRNYEQY
TRBV27 ASSLGTEQF
TRBV29-1 SVERGYTEAF
TRBV19 ASSTKPGPGTYEQY
TRBV28 AICGTGNQPQH
TRBV5-1 ASSLVGRSDSPLH
TRBV5-1 ASSLDSPPKYEQF
TRBV5-1 ASSPASGGYNEQF